These 10 T cell receptor beta chains share one sample of origin, sequenced in a study of identical twins. Via MiXCR, TCRdb re-called the 5' RACE reads, giving one row per CDR3 protein. The sample includes 600,000 to 700,000 distinct CDR3 sequences, 21% of them seen just once. This sample was also put to use in a study of T cells expressing NK-cell markers.

The sequenced material came from PBMCs. The receptors come from a woman aged 18-30 years in good health.

This clonotype was seen repeatedly, ten times or more. The rearrangement links TRBV6-2 or TRBV6-3 to TRBJ2-7; 12 positions match TRBD2. With 6 bases clipped from V and 3 bases from J, the junction kept 3 bases outside the gene matches. Germline V lookup: CDR1 MNHEY, CDR2 SVGEGT. The CDR3 totals 14 residues. CDR3 protein: CASRPTSGSYEQYF. CDR3 DNA sequence: TGTGCCAGCAGACCGACTAGCGGGAGCTACGAGCAGTACTTC.

The chain recombines TRBV6-2 or TRBV6-3 with TRBJ2-7; D unresolved. The CDR3 is made up of 14 amino acids. Trimming shortened V by 6 bases and J by 0 bases, and 12 bases separated the two germline ends. Germline V lookup: CDR1 MNHEY, CDR2 SVGEGT. CDR3 in amino acids: CASRRTTNSYEQYF. The CDR3 DNA reads as TGTGCCAGCAGGAGAACAACGAACTCCTACGAGCAGTACTTC.

The chain links TRBV20-1 to TRBJ2-7; D is unresolved. Trimming left V 1 base short and J 2 bases short, with 3 bases between. The CDR3 covers 11 residues. Germline V gene lookup returns CDR1 DFQATT and CDR2 SNEGSKA (reference sequence). CDR3 protein: CSARATYEQYF. CDR3 DNA: TGCAGTGCTAGAGCTACCTACGAGCAGTACTTC.

The sample holds many counts of this clonotype. V is TRBV10-3 and J is TRBJ1-2; tentative D call: TRBD1 (5 bases). V gave up 5 bases and J gave up 3 bases, with 13 bases separating them. The CDR3 length is 14 residues. Germline CDR1 is ENHRY and CDR2 is SYGVKD. The CDR3 here is CAISPGGLYYGYTF. The CDR3 DNA follows: TGTGCCATCAGTCCCGGGGGACTTTACTATGGCTACACCTTC.

The CDR3 loop is CASSSALNTEAFF. The CDR3 DNA reads as TGTGCCAGCAGTTCCGCGCTGAACACTGAAGCTTTCTTT. The chain links TRBV6-6 to TRBJ1-1; D remains unclear. The CDR3 sequence is 13 residues long. The V and J ends lost 4 bases and 0 bases respectively, with 6 bases between them. Per the germline V gene, CDR1 is MNHNY and CDR2 is SVGAGI (reference sequence).

The chain carries TRBV20-1 and TRBJ2-1, with 11 bases lining up with TRBD2. The germline V gene has CDR1 DFQATT and CDR2 SNEGSKA (reference sequence). This CDR3 has 14 residues. The J segment lost 7 bases and the V segment lost 6 bases, leaving 8 bases of the junction unmatched. This CDR3 reads CSATTSGSTNEQFF. The CDR3 coding sequence is TGCAGTGCAACAACTAGCGGGAGTACAAATGAGCAGTTCTTC.

This clonotype has a count of ten or more. The V and J genes are TRBV5-6 and TRBJ2-1; possibly TRBD1 for D (6 bases). The germline gives CDR1 SGHDT, CDR2 YYEEEE. The CDR3 is made up of 11 amino acids. With 4 bases removed from V and 13 bases from J, the gap between germline ends came to 12 bases. The CDR3 DNA reads TGTGCCAGCAGCAAAAACAGGGAACAGTTCTTC. This sequence encodes CASSKNREQFF.

This clonotype was seen a few times. The V and J genes are TRBV6-5 and TRBJ1-1, with TRBD1 identical over 7 bases. The CDR3 is made up of 15 amino acids. The junction had 7 bases not matched to a gene; V was cut back by 1 base and J by 5 bases. The germline gives CDR1 MNHEY, CDR2 SVGAGI. The CDR3 coding sequence is TGTGCCAGCAGTTACTATAGCAGGGGGGGGACTGAAGCTTTCTTT. Its translation is CASSYYSRGGTEAFF.

This clonotype was counted a single time. The chain is built from TRBV30 and TRBJ2-3; D is possibly TRBD2 (6 bases). Trimming stripped 3 bases from V and 1 base from J, with 11 bases between. CDR3 size: 14 residues. The germline CDR1 and CDR2 sequences are GTSNPN and SVGIG (reference sequence). The CDR3 is CAWSAGLRTDTQYF. The CDR3 DNA is TGTGCCTGGAGCGCGGGACTCCGCACAGATACGCAGTATTTT.

This clonotype has only one observation. The chain joins TRBV20-1 to TRBJ2-3; 9 bases align to TRBD2. V was clipped by 6 bases and J by 5 bases; unmatched bases: 12. The germline CDR1 and CDR2 sequences are DFQATT and SNEGSKA (reference sequence). The CDR3 length is 15 residues. This CDR3 reads CSAPWGGGEEDTQYF. For the CDR3, the DNA is TGCAGTGCCCCATGGGGCGGGGGGGAGGAAGATACGCAGTATTTT.